This T cell receptor (beta chain) was obtained from a study of cytomegalovirus exposure and HLA in healthy donors. Sequenced by immunoSEQ multiplex PCR; TCRdb stores in-frame clones only, minus some. The sample consists of approximately 58,000 clones, roughly nine tenths of them appearing once. The sequence came from a woman in her 30s in good health and CMV-seronegative. Sequencing was carried out using PBMCs.

In nucleotides, the CDR3 is TGTGCCAGCAGCATTAGCAGAGAGCAGTACTTC. Translation: CASSISREQYF. The chain has TRBV14 and TRBJ2-7; D remains unclear. The CDR3 totals 11 residues. Germline assignment: CDR1 SGHDN and CDR2 FVKESK. V was cut by 5 bases and J by 7 bases, with 9 bases left in between.